These T cell receptor beta chains were read from a single sample in a study of draining lymph node invasion in breast cancer. One entry per CDR3 protein results from TCRdb running MiXCR on the bulk RNA-seq reads. The sample shows around 3,500 distinct CDR3 sequences, 75% to 80% of them seen only once. What was sequenced was sorted memory CD4+ effector T cells from a lymph node. Every receptor here comes from a female donor with luminal breast cancer. CDR3s include the opening cysteine and the closing phenylalanine or tryptophan. The D gene is left open where the match is weak. A row's size may be missing; if present it is once, few, many or a size class.

clone_size,d_call,v_call,j_call,cdr3_nt,cdr3_aa
-,-,TRBV6-4,TRBJ1-2,TGTGCCAGCAGTTACCAGTCAGGGGCGAGGGATGGCTACACCTTC,CASSYQSGARDGYTF
-,-,TRBV29-1,TRBJ2-3,TGCAGCGTTGCGCAGGGGAGGAGCACAGATACGCAGTATTTT,CSVAQGRSTDTQYF
-,TRBD1,TRBV5-5,TRBJ1-3,TGTGCCAGCAGCGACAGGGGATCTGGAAACACCATATATTTT,CASSDRGSGNTIYF
-,-,TRBV6-1,TRBJ1-4,TGTGCCAGCAATCGGTCCCCGGGACGCTCCTTACCCGGTGAAAAACTGTTTTTT,CASNRSPGRSLPGEKLFF
-,TRBD1,TRBV5-1,TRBJ2-6,TGCGCCAGCGGGACAGGGGCCACTGGGGCCAACGTCCTGACTTTC,CASGTGATGANVLTF
-,-,TRBV19,TRBJ1-5,TGTGCCAGTAGTATCTCTGTAGGGGCCCATCAGCCCCAGCATTTT,CASSISVGAHQPQHF
-,-,TRBV4-2,TRBJ1-5,TGTGCCAGCAGCCAGGAGCCGGATCAGCCCCAGCATTTT,CASSQEPDQPQHF
-,-,TRBV29-1,TRBJ2-3,TGCAGCACCCAAGGGAGCACAGATACGCAGTATTTT,CSTQGSTDTQYF
-,TRBD1,TRBV28,TRBJ1-5,TGTGCCAGCCGGGGACAGGTGAACTTTGTTGGCAATCAGCCCCAGCATTTT,CASRGQVNFVGNQPQHF
few,-,TRBV6-1,TRBJ1-2,TGTGCCAGCAGTGGGACCGATAACTATGGCTACACCTTC,CASSGTDNYGYTF
-,-,TRBV7-2,TRBJ2-5,TGTGCCAGCAGCTTATGGAACGGGGAGACCCAGTACTTC,CASSLWNGETQYF
-,-,TRBV6-1,TRBJ2-5,TGTGCCAGCAGTGTCAATCAGGGTCGCGAGACCCAGTACTTC,CASSVNQGRETQYF
-,TRBD2,TRBV7-2,TRBJ2-1,TGTGCCACCCTCCGGTTAGCGGGAAGGGATGAGCAGTTCTTC,CATLRLAGRDEQFF
-,-,TRBV5-1,TRBJ2-6,TGCGCCAGCAGCACCTCAGGTGGGGCCAACGTCCTGACTTTC,CASSTSGGANVLTF
-,TRBD2,TRBV6-1,TRBJ2-3,TGTGCCAGCAGTGTGGGACTAGCGGGGGGGGCAGATACGCAGTATTTT,CASSVGLAGGADTQYF
once,-,TRBV4-1,TRBJ1-6,TGCGCCAGCAGCCAAGAAGGTTTAGAGGGAGGAAATTCACCCCTCCACTTT,CASSQEGLEGGNSPLHF
-,-,TRBV6-2/TRBV6-3,TRBJ2-7,TGTGCCAGCAACAAGGGGTTCGGCGAGCAGTACTTC,CASNKGFGEQYF
-,-,TRBV6-2/TRBV6-3,TRBJ2-5,TGTGCCAGCAGTTACCTCGAGGCTGAGACCCAGTACTTC,CASSYLEAETQYF
-,TRBD1,TRBV4-3,TRBJ1-2,TGCGCCAGCAGCCAAGATAAAACAGGGGGCGACTATGGCTACACCTTC,CASSQDKTGGDYGYTF
few,TRBD1,TRBV12-3/TRBV12-4,TRBJ1-2,TGTGCCAGCAGTTTAGACACCACGGGACAGCTAACCTACACCTTC,CASSLDTTGQLTYTF
-,-,TRBV12-3/TRBV12-4,TRBJ1-1,TGTGCCAGCACTCTGACATCCTGGGCTGAAGCTTTCTTT,CASTLTSWAEAFF
-,TRBD1,TRBV5-1,TRBJ1-2,TGCGCCAGCAGCTCGACCGGGACAGTAAGCTATGGCTACACCTTC,CASSSTGTVSYGYTF
-,-,TRBV18,TRBJ1-4,TGTGCCAGCTTCGAGGGGACGGCTGAAAAACTGTTTTTT,CASFEGTAEKLFF
once,TRBD1,TRBV10-3,TRBJ1-2,TGTGCCATCAGGGGGGACAGGAGGGATGGCTACACCTTC,CAIRGDRRDGYTF
-,-,TRBV28,TRBJ2-6,TGTGCCAGCTTGGGCTCTGGGTGGGGGGCCAACGTCCTGACTTTC,CASLGSGWGANVLTF
-,-,TRBV12-3/TRBV12-4,TRBJ1-2,TGTGCCAGCAGGAGGACCTTCTATGGCTACACCTTC,CASRRTFYGYTF
-,TRBD2,TRBV12-3/TRBV12-4,TRBJ2-5,TGTGCCAGCAGTTTCCCGGGACTAGCGGGGTGGTCCCAAGAGACCCAGTACTTC,CASSFPGLAGWSQETQYF
-,TRBD1,TRBV4-1,TRBJ1-2,TGCGCCAGCAGCCATCTTGTCCCGGGACAGGGTTCCTTTAACTATGGCTACACCTTC,CASSHLVPGQGSFNYGYTF
few,TRBD2,TRBV12-3/TRBV12-4,TRBJ2-3,TGTGCCAGCAGTCCACGAGGGCTAGCGGGGACAGATACGCAGTATTTT,CASSPRGLAGTDTQYF
-,-,TRBV30,TRBJ1-1,TGTGCCTGGAGGGCCTTCGGGGTGCGGACTGAAGCTTTCTTT,CAWRAFGVRTEAFF
-,-,TRBV6-1,TRBJ1-1,TGTGCCAGCAGTGAGGGGTACCAGAATGAAGCTTTCTTT,CASSEGYQNEAFF
few,-,TRBV7-9,TRBJ2-3,TGTGCCAGCAGCTTACTTAGTGGGCTCACAGATACGCAGTATTTT,CASSLLSGLTDTQYF
-,-,TRBV19,TRBJ2-1,TGTGCCAGTAGTATCCGCATTAATGAGCAGTTCTTC,CASSIRINEQFF
-,TRBD2,TRBV2,TRBJ2-1,TGTGCCAGCAGTGAACGGTCGGGGGGAATCAATGAGCAGTTCTTC,CASSERSGGINEQFF
once,TRBD1,TRBV5-1,TRBJ2-3,TGCGCCAGCAGCTTAGGGGACAGGGACACAGATACGCAGTATTTT,CASSLGDRDTDTQYF
-,-,TRBV7-9,TRBJ2-5,TGTGCCAGCAGCCTACTGACAGGTCTTCTGGAGACCCAGTACTTC,CASSLLTGLLETQYF
-,TRBD2,TRBV11-2,TRBJ2-2,TGTGCCAGCAGCTTACTCCCTAGCGGGCGTGGCGGGGAGCTGTTTTTT,CASSLLPSGRGGELFF
few,TRBD1,TRBV5-1,TRBJ1-1,TGCGCCAGCAGCGATACAGGGGGGGACACTGAAGCTTTCTTT,CASSDTGGDTEAFF
-,-,TRBV5-5,TRBJ2-5,TGTGCCAGCAGCTTGGAAGGGAACACCCAGTACTTC,CASSLEGNTQYF
-,-,TRBV11-3,TRBJ1-1,TGTGCCAGCAGCCCCGGGACATCCAACACTGAAGCTTTCTTT,CASSPGTSNTEAFF
-,-,TRBV20-1,TRBJ2-7,TGCAGTGCGCGGTCCCTCGTGGGGTACGAGCAGTACTTC,CSARSLVGYEQYF
few,TRBD1,TRBV25-1,TRBJ1-6,TGCTCCCGGGACAGTTACTCCTATAATTCACCCCTCCACTTT,CSRDSYSYNSPLHF
-,TRBD2,TRBV5-1,TRBJ2-1,TGCGCCAGCAGCCGCGGCGGGACTAGCGTCCGCAATGAGCAGTTCTTC,CASSRGGTSVRNEQFF
-,-,TRBV27,TRBJ2-5,TGTGCCAGCAGCACCCGGGGCTACGGGGGCCGGGAGACCCAGTACTTC,CASSTRGYGGRETQYF
few,-,TRBV5-1,TRBJ1-1,TGCGCCAGCAGCTCGACTGTCGGGAACACTGAAGCTTTCTTT,CASSSTVGNTEAFF
-,-,TRBV7-2,TRBJ1-1,TGTGCCAGCAACCGACGGTCGAGCGGGACCACTGAAGCTTTCTTT,CASNRRSSGTTEAFF
-,TRBD1,TRBV5-1,TRBJ2-1,TGCGCCAGCAGACCTCAGGGGGCAGGACATGAGCAGTTCTTC,CASRPQGAGHEQFF
-,-,TRBV4-2,TRBJ2-7,TGTGCCAGCAGCCCAAGTCGGGCCAGCGTTGCCTACGAGCAGTACTTC,CASSPSRASVAYEQYF
-,-,TRBV7-9,TRBJ1-1,TGTGCCAGCAGCTCCCCTCGGGAGAATACTGAAGCTTTCTTT,CASSSPRENTEAFF
-,TRBD1,TRBV7-2,TRBJ1-2,TGTGCCAGCAGCCCCACCCCCGGACAGGGTAACTATGGCTACACCTTC,CASSPTPGQGNYGYTF